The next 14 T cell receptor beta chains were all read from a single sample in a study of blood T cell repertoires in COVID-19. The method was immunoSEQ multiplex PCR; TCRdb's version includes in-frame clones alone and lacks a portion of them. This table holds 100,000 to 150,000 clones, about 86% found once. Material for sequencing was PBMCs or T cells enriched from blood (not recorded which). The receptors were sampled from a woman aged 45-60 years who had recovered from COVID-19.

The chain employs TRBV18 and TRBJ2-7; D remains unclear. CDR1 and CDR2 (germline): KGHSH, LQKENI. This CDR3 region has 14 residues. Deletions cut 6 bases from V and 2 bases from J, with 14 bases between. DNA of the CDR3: TGTGCCAGCTCTCCCGGGTCGGCTGCCTACGAGCAGTACTTC. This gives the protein CASSPGSAAYEQYF.

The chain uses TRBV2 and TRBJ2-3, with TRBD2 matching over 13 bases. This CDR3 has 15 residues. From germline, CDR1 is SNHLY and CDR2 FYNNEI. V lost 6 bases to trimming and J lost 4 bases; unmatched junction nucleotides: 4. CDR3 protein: CASSLGTSGADTQYF. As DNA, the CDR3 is TGTGCCAGCAGCCTCGGGACTAGCGGGGCAGATACGCAGTATTTT.

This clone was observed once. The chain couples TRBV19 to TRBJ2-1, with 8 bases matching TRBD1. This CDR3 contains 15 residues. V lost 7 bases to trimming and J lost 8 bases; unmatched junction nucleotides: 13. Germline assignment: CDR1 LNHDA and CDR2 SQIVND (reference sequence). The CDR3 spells CASKKSGQGRDEQFF. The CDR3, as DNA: TGTGCCAGTAAGAAGTCAGGACAGGGACGCGATGAGCAGTTCTTC.

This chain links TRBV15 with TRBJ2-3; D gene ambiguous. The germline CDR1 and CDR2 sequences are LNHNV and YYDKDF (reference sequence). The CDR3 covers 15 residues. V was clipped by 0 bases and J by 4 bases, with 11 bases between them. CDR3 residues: CATSREIQVADTQYF. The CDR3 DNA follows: TGTGCCACCAGCAGAGAAATTCAGGTTGCAGATACGCAGTATTTT.

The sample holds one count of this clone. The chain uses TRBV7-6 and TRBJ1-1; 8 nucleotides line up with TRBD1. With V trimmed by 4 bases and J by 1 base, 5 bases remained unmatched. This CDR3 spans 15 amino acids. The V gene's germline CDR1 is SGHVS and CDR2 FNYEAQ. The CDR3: CASSWTGLENTEAFF. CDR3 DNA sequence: TGTGCCAGCAGCTGGACAGGGTTGGAGAACACTGAAGCTTTCTTT.

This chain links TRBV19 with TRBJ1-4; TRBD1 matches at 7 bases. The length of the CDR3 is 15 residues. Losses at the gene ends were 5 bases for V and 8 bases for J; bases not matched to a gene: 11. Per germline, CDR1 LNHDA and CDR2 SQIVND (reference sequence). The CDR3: CASSRKTGAEEKLFF. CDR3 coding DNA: TGTGCCAGTAGTCGTAAAACAGGGGCCGAGGAAAAACTGTTTTTT.

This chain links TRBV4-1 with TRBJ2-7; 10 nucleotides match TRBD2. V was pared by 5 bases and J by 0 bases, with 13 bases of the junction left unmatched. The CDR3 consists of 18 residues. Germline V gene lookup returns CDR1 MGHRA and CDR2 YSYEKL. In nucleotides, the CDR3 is TGCGCCAGCAGCTACAATGCTGTAGCGGGGGGCACCTCCTACGAGCAGTACTTC. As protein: CASSYNAVAGGTSYEQYF.

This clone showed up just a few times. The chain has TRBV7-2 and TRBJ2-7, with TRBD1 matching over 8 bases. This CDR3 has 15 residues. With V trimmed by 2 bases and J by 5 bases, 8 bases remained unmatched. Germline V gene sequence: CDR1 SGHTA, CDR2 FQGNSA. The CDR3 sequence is CASSLFPRGRDEQYF. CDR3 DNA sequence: TGTGCCAGCAGCTTATTCCCCAGGGGGCGCGACGAGCAGTACTTC.

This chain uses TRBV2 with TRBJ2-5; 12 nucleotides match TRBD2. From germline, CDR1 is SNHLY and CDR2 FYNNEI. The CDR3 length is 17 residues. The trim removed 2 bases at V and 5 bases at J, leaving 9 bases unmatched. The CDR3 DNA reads TGTGCCAGCAGTGAATCGGCTAGCGGGGGGGCACGGGAGACCCAGTACTTC. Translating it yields CASSESASGGARETQYF. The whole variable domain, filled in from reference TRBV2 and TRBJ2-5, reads EPEVTQTPSHQVTQMGQEVILRCVPISNHLYFYWYRQILGQKVEFLVSFYNNEISEKSEIFDDQFSVERPDGSNFTLKIRSTKLEDSAMYFCASSESASGGARETQYFGPGTRLLVL.

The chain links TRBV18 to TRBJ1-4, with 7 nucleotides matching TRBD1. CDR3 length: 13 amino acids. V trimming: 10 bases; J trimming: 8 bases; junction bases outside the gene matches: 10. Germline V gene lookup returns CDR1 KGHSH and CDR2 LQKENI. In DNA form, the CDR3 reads TGTGCCACCCACAGGGGCGTTGGCGAAAAACTGTTTTTT. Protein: CATHRGVGEKLFF.

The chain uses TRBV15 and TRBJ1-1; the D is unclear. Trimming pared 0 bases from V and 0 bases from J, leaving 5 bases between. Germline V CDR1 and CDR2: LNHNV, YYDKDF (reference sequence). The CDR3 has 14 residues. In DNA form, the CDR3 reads TGTGCCACCAGCAGAGATCCCGTGAACACTGAAGCTTTCTTT. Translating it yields CATSRDPVNTEAFF.

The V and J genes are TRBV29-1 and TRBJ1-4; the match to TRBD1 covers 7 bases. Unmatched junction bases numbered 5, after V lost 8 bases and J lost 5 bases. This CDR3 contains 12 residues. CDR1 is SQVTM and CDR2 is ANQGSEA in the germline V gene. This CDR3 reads CSIRGFNEKLFF. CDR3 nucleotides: TGCAGCATCAGGGGGTTCAATGAAAAACTGTTTTTT.

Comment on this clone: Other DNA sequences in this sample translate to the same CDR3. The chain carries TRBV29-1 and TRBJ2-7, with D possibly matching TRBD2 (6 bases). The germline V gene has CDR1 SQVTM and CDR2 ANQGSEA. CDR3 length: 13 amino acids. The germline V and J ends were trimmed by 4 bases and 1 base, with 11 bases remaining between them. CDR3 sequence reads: CSVVSGLSYEQYF. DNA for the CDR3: TGCAGCGTTGTAAGCGGGCTATCCTACGAGCAGTACTTC.

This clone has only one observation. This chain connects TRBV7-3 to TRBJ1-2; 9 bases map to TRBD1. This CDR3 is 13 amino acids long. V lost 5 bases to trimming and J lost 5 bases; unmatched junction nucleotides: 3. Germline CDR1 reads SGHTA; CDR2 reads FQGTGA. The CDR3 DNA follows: TGTGCCAGCAGCCAAGGGACAGGGTATGGCTACACCTTC. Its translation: CASSQGTGYGYTF.